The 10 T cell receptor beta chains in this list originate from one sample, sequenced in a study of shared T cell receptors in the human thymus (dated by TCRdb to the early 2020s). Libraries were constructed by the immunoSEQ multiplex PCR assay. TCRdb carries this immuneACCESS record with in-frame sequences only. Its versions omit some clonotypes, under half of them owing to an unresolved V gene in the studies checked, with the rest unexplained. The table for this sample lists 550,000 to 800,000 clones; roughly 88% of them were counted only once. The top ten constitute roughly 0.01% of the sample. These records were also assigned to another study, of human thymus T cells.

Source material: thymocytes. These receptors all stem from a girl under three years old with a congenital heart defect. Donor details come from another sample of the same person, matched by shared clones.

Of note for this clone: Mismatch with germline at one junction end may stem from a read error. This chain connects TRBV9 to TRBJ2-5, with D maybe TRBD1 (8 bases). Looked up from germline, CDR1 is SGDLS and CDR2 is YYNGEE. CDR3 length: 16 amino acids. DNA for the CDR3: TGTGCCAGCAGCCCCCGGACAGGGACTATTGAGGAGACCCGGTACTTC. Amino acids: CASSPRTGTIEETRYF.

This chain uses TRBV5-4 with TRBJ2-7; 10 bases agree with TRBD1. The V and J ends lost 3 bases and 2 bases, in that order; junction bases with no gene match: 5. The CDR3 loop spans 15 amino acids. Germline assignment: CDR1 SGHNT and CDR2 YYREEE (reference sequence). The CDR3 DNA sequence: TGTGCCAGCAGCTCCGCCGGGACAGGGGCCTACGAGCAGTACTTC. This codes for CASSSAGTGAYEQYF.

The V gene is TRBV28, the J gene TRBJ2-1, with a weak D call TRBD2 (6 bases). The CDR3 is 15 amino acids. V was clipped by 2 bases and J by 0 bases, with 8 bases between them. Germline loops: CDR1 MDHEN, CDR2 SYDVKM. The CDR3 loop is CASSLIAVSYNEQFF. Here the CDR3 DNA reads TGTGCCAGCAGTTTAATAGCGGTCTCCTACAATGAGCAGTTCTTC.

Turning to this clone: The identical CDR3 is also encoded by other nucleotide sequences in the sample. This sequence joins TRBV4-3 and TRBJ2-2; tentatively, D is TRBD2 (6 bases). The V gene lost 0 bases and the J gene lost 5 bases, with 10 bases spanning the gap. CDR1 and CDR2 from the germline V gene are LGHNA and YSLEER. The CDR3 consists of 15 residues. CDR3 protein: CASSQDGRGTGELFF. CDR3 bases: TGCGCCAGCAGCCAAGATGGTCGGGGGACCGGGGAGCTGTTTTTT.

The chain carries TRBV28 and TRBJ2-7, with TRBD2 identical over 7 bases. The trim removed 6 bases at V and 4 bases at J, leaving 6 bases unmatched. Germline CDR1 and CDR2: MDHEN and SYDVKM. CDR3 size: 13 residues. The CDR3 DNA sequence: TGTGCCAGCAGAGCCGCGGGGGAATACGAGCAGTACTTC. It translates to CASRAAGEYEQYF.

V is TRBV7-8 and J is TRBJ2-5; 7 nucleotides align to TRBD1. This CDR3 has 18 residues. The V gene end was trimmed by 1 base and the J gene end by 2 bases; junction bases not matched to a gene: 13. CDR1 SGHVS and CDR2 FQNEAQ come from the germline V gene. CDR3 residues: CASSLVEAGTVLQETQYF. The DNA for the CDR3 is TGTGCCAGCAGCTTAGTGGAGGCCGGGACAGTATTACAAGAGACCCAGTACTTC.

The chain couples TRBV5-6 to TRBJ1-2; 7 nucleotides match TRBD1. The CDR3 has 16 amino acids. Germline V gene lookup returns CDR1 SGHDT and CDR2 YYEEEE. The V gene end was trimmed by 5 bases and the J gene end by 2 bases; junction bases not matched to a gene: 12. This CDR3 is CASRHFRGRGNYGYTF. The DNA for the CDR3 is TGTGCCAGCAGACACTTTCGGGGCAGGGGGAACTATGGCTACACCTTC. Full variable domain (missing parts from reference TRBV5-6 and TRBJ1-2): DAGVTQSPTHLIKTRGQQVTLRCSPKSGHDTVSWYQQALGQGPQFIFQYYEEEERQRGNFPDRFSGHQFPNYSSELNVNALLLGDSALYLCASRHFRGRGNYGYTFGSGTRLTVV.

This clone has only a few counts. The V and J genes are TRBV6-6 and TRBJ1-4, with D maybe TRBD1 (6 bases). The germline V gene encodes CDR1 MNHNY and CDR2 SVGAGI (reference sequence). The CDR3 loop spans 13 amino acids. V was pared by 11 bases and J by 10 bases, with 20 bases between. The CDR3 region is CASVGSSGAKLFF. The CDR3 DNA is TGTGCCTCAGTGGGGTCCTCAGGGGCAAAACTGTTTTTT.

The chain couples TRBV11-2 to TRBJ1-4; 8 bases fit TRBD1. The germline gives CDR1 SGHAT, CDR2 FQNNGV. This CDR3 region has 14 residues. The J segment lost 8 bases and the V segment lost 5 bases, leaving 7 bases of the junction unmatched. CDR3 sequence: CASSADRVKEKLFF. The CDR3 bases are TGTGCCAGCAGCGCGGACAGGGTAAAAGAAAAACTGTTTTTT.

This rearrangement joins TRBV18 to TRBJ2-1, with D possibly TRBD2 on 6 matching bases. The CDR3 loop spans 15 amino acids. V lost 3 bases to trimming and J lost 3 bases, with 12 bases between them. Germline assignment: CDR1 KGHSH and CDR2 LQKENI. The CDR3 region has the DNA TGTGCCAGCTCACCTTCGACTAGTCACTACAATGAGCAGTTCTTC. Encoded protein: CASSPSTSHYNEQFF.